This T cell receptor beta chain was sequenced during a study of blood T cell repertoires in COVID-19. Germline CDR1 and CDR2: MNHNS and SASEGT. V was cut by 2 bases and J by 4 bases, with 15 bases left in between. The CDR3 covers 15 residues. This clone has more than one count but fewer than ten. Using immunoSEQ multiplex PCR, the repertoire was profiled, and TCRdb retains in-frame clones only, with some absent. This sample has 170,000 or so clones, with roughly 90% found just once. The receptor was isolated from a woman between 45 and 65 years old who had recovered from COVID-19. What was sequenced was PBMCs or T cells enriched from blood (not recorded which). The chain carries TRBV6-1 and TRBJ2-7, with D possibly matching TRBD1 (6 bases). CDR3 coding DNA: TGTGCCAGCAGTGAAAGTCTCGGGACACCTTACGAGCAGTACTTC. It is translated as CASSESLGTPYEQYF.